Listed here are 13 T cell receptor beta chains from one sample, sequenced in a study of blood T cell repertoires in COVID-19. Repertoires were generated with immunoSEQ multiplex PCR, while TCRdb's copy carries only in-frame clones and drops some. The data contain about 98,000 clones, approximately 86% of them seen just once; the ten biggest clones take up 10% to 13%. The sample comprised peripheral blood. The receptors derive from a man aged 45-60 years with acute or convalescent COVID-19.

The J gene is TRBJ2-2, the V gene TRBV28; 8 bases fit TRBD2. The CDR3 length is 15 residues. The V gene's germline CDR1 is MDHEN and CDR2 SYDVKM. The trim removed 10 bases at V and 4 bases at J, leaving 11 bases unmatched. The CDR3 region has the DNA TGTGCCACCCTTATAGCGGGAAGGGGCACCGGGGAGCTGTTTTTT. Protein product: CATLIAGRGTGELFF.

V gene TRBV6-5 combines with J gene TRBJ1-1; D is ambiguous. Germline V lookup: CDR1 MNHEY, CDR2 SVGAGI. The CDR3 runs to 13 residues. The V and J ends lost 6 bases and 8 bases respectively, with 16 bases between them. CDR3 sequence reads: CASSDNWIEEAFF. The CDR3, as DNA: TGTGCCAGCAGCGACAATTGGATAGAGGAAGCTTTCTTT.

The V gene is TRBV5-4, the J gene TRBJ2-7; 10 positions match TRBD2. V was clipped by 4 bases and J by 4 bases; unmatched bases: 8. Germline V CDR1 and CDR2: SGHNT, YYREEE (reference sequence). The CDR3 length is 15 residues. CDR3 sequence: CASSRTSGGIYEQYF. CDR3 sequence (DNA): TGTGCCAGCAGCAGGACTAGCGGAGGGATTTACGAGCAGTACTTC.

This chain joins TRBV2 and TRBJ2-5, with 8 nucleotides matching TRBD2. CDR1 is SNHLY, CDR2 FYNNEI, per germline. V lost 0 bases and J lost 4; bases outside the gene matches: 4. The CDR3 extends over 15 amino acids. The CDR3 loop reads CASSEAPGGVETQYF. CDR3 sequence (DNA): TGTGCCAGCAGTGAAGCGCCCGGGGGGGTAGAGACCCAGTACTTC.

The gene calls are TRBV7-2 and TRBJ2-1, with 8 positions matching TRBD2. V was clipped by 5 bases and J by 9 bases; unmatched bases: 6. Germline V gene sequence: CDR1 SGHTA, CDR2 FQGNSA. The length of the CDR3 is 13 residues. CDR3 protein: CASSQGLAIEQFF. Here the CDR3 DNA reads TGTGCCAGCAGCCAAGGACTAGCTATTGAGCAGTTCTTC.

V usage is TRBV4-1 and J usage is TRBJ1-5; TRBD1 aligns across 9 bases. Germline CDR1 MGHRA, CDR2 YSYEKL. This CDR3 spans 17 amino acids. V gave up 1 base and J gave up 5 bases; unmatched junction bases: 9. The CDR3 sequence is CASSQGDSQGAHQPQHF. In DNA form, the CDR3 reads TGCGCCAGCAGCCAAGGGGATTCACAGGGGGCTCATCAGCCCCAGCATTTT.

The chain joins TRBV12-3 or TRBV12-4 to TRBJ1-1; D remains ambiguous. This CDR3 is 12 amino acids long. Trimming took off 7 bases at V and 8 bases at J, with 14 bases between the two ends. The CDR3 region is CASKLTAEEAFF. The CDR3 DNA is TGTGCCAGCAAGTTGACGGCGGAGGAAGCTTTCTTT.

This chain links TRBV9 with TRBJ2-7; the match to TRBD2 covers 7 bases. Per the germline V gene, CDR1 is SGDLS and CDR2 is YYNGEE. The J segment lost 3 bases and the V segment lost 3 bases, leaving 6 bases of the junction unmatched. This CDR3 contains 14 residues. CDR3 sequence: CASSGGGSRYEQYF. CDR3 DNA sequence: TGTGCCAGCAGCGGGGGGGGGTCCCGCTACGAGCAGTACTTC.

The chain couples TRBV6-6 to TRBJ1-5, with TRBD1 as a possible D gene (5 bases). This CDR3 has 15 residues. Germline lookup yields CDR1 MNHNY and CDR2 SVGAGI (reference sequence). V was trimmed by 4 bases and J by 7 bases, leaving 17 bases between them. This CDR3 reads CASSSSRPGGQPQHF. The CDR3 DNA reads TGTGCCAGCAGTTCCTCCCGACCGGGGGGGCAGCCCCAGCATTTT.

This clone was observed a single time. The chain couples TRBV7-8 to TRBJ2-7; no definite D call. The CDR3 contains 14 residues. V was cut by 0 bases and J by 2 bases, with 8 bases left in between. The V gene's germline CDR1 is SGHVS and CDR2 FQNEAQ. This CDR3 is CASSLAAGTYEQYF. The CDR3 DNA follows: TGTGCCAGCAGCTTAGCAGCAGGAACCTACGAGCAGTACTTC. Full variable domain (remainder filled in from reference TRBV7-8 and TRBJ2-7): GAGVSQSPRYKVAKRGQDVALRCDPISGHVSLFWYQQALGQGPEFLTYFQNEAQLDKSGLPSDRFFAERPEGSVSTLKIQRTQQEDSAVYLCASSLAAGTYEQYFGPGTRLTVT.

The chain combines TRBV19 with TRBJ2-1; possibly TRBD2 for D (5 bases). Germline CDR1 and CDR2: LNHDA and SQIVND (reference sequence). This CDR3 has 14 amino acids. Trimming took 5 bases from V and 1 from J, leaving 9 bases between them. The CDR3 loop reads CASSEWESYNEQFF. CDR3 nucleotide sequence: TGTGCCAGTAGTGAGTGGGAGTCCTACAATGAGCAGTTCTTC.

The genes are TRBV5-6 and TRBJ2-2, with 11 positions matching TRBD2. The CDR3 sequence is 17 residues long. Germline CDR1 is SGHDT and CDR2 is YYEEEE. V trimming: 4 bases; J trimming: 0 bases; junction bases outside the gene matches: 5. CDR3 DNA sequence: TGTGCCAGCAGCCTAATAGCGGGAGGGGCGAACACCGGGGAGCTGTTTTTT. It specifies CASSLIAGGANTGELFF.

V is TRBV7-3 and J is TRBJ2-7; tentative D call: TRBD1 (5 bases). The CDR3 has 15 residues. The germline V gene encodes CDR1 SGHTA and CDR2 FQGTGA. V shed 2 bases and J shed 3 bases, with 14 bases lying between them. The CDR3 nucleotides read TGTGCCAGCAGCTTACAGGCAGGGTGGAACTACGAGCAGTACTTC. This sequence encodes CASSLQAGWNYEQYF.